A single sample gave rise to the 29 T cell receptor beta chains below, sequenced in a study of spatial heterogeneity in lung cancer. Antigens of these TCRs are unknown. Described time point: sample taken at primary tumor resection. General observations from the study: In tumors, expanded intratumoral alpha and beta TCR counts tracked mutation counts.

TCRdb redid the calling of the 5' RACE reads with MiXCR, one entry per CDR3 protein. The profile covers around 9,200 distinct CDR3 sequences, with less than 6% appearing a single time and 14% taken by the ten largest. This sample comprised lung tumor tissue, obtained at surgery. The receptors come from a female donor with early-stage non-small cell lung cancer.

This clonotype rates as medium-sized. The chain employs TRBV27 and TRBJ1-5; no clear D. Trimming took 3 bases from V and 3 from J, leaving 3 bases between them. Germline lookup yields CDR1 MNHEY and CDR2 SMNVEV (reference sequence). The CDR3 runs to 12 residues. The CDR3 protein is CASSFHNQPQHF. The CDR3 nucleotides are TGTGCCAGCAGTTTCCACAATCAGCCCCAGCATTTT.

Remarks on this clonotype: A clone one base away is much larger, so this may be a read error. CDR3 protein: CVSSARETQYF. The CDR3 region has the DNA TGTGTCAGCAGCGCCCGAGAGACCCAGTACTTC. This rearrangement joins TRBV7-2 to TRBJ2-5; D gene uncertain. This CDR3 has 11 amino acids. Germline CDR1 and CDR2: SGHTA and FQGNSA.

This clonotype was recorded a few times. The J gene is TRBJ2-3, the V gene TRBV10-3; possibly TRBD1 for D (5 bases). The germline CDR1 and CDR2 sequences are ENHRY and SYGVKD. Trimming shortened V by 6 bases and J by 2 bases, and 12 bases separated the two germline ends. The CDR3 spans 14 residues. The CDR3 reads CAIRPSRDTDTQYF. In DNA, the CDR3 is TGTGCCATCAGACCCAGCAGGGACACAGATACGCAGTATTTT.

There are many counts of this clonotype. The rearrangement links TRBV14 to TRBJ2-7; D remains unclear. This CDR3 region has 13 residues. V dropped 5 bases and J dropped 1 base, with 9 bases sitting between them. Germline lookup yields CDR1 SGHDN and CDR2 FVKESK. The CDR3 DNA reads TGTGCCAGCAGCTCCACCAATTCCTACGAGCAGTACTTC. It encodes CASSSTNSYEQYF.

This clonotype is labeled as medium-sized. The V call is TRBV20-1, the J call TRBJ2-7; D remains ambiguous. The V and J ends lost 8 bases and 1 base respectively, with 21 bases between them. The CDR3 sequence is 15 residues long. Germline CDR1 DFQATT, CDR2 SNEGSKA (reference sequence). CDR3 protein: CSPLYHPEESYEQYF. The DNA for the CDR3 is TGCAGTCCCCTATATCATCCTGAGGAGTCCTACGAGCAGTACTTC.

There are many counts of this clonotype. V is TRBV5-1 and J is TRBJ2-5; tentative D call: TRBD2 (5 bases). The length of the CDR3 is 15 residues. From germline, CDR1 is SGHRS and CDR2 YFSETQ. V lost 2 bases, J lost 4 bases, and 15 bases lay in between. The CDR3 here is CASSFDGLRGETQYF. Written as DNA, the CDR3 is TGCGCCAGCAGCTTTGACGGACTTCGAGGAGAGACCCAGTACTTC.

This clonotype has a count of ten or more. The V gene is TRBV27, the J gene TRBJ2-2, with TRBD2 matching 7 bases. With 4 bases clipped from V and 4 bases from J, the junction kept 12 bases outside the gene matches. CDR3 length: 17 amino acids. Germline V gene sequence: CDR1 MNHEY, CDR2 SMNVEV (reference sequence). The CDR3 loop is CASSSLAGDAGTGELFF. The CDR3 coding sequence is TGTGCCAGCAGTTCTCTGGCGGGGGACGCGGGCACCGGGGAGCTGTTTTTT.

This clonotype was observed at least ten times. The J gene is TRBJ1-1, the V gene TRBV12-3 or TRBV12-4; 9 bases agree with TRBD1. The CDR3 extends over 16 amino acids. Unmatched junction bases numbered 7, after V lost 5 bases and J lost 0 bases. CDR3 sequence reads: CASSPPTGGVNTEAFF. The CDR3 nucleotides are TGTGCCAGCAGTCCCCCGACAGGGGGAGTGAACACTGAAGCTTTCTTT.

This clonotype has at least ten counts. The chain carries TRBV24-1 and TRBJ1-2; perhaps TRBD1 as D (5 bases). CDR1 is KGHDR and CDR2 is SFDVKD in the germline V gene. The V end was cut by 3 bases, the J end by 0 bases, with 10 bases between. This CDR3 is 15 amino acids long. CDR3 in DNA: TGTGCCACCAGTGATGCGGGACGGTCTAACTATGGCTACACCTTC. Translated, it gives CATSDAGRSNYGYTF.

This clonotype has at least ten counts. The chain joins TRBV2 to TRBJ1-5; no reliable D call. V gave up 5 bases and J gave up 0 bases, with 20 bases separating them. The CDR3 length is 18 residues. Germline CDR1 reads SNHLY; CDR2 reads FYNNEI. The CDR3 sequence is CASSSVQRQTFSNQPQHF. The CDR3 coding sequence is TGTGCCAGCAGTAGTGTACAGCGCCAAACCTTTAGCAATCAGCCCCAGCATTTT.

Relative to its sample, this clonotype is medium-sized. V is TRBV12-3 or TRBV12-4 and J is TRBJ2-3, with 8 bases aligning to TRBD2. The CDR3 runs to 16 residues. The V and J ends lost 5 bases and 2 bases, in that order; junction bases with no gene match: 9. CDR3 region: CASSPSSGRDTDTQYF. CDR3 nucleotides: TGTGCCAGCAGTCCCTCCAGCGGGAGAGACACAGATACGCAGTATTTT.

By share, this clonotype counts as medium-sized (0.01 to 0.1%). The V gene is TRBV29-1, the J gene TRBJ2-3, with unresolved D. The V end lost 2 bases, the J end lost 3 bases, and 18 bases lay between the germline ends. CDR1 is SQVTM, CDR2 ANQGSEA, per germline. The CDR3 loop spans 16 amino acids. CDR3 residues: CSVERVPGLGTDTQYF. In nucleotides, the CDR3 is TGCAGCGTTGAAAGGGTTCCGGGTCTGGGGACAGATACGCAGTATTTT.

This clonotype was found many times. The V call is TRBV5-4, the J call TRBJ2-3; 10 bases line up with TRBD1. This CDR3 has 15 residues. Germline-derived CDR1 and CDR2 are SGHNT and YYREEE (reference sequence). V lost 3 bases and J lost 5; bases outside the gene matches: 6. For the CDR3, the DNA is TGTGCCAGCAGCTCACCGACAGGGGGCTTAGATACGCAGTATTTT. Protein product: CASSSPTGGLDTQYF.

The sample holds many counts of this clonotype. Compared with germline, one end of the junction differs, possibly owing to a read error. This chain connects TRBV3-1 to TRBJ2-5, with D possibly matching TRBD2 (5 bases). There are 12 residues in the CDR3. CDR1 and CDR2 (germline): LGHDT, YNNKEL (reference sequence). CDR3 coding DNA: TGTGCCAGCACCCAAACCGAGGGGACCCAGTACTTC. This translates into CASTQTEGTQYF.

Within the sample, this clonotype is medium-sized. The chain links TRBV7-9 to TRBJ2-1; 8 positions match TRBD2. The trim removed 0 bases at V and 5 bases at J, leaving 6 bases unmatched. Germline lookup yields CDR1 SEHNR and CDR2 FQNEAQ (reference sequence). This CDR3 comprises 16 residues. For the CDR3, the DNA is TGTGCCAGCAGCTTAGCCGGGCTAGCGGGTAACAATGAGCAGTTCTTC. Residues: CASSLAGLAGNNEQFF.

This clonotype was counted at least ten times. The chain is built from TRBV20-1 and TRBJ2-7; maybe TRBD2 (5 bases). Germline V gene data show CDR1 as DFQATT and CDR2 as SNEGSKA (reference sequence). This CDR3 contains 14 residues. V lost 2 bases and J 4 bases, leaving 15 bases between the germline ends. The CDR3 reads CSARSSRLFYEQYF. DNA for the CDR3: TGCAGTGCTAGATCTAGCCGGCTCTTTTACGAGCAGTACTTC.

This clonotype ranks as medium-sized. The chain carries TRBV6-6 and TRBJ1-5; unclear D gene. The CDR3 is 12 amino acids. Trimming removed 7 bases at V and 6 bases at J, with 10 bases between. Germline V gene data show CDR1 as MNHNY and CDR2 as SVGAGI (reference sequence). Written as DNA, the CDR3 is TGTGCCAGCAATACGGGCATTCAGCCCCAGCATTTT. Protein product: CASNTGIQPQHF.

This clonotype was observed a few times. The chain combines TRBV29-1 with TRBJ2-7; no clear D gene. The V end lost 6 bases, the J end lost 4 bases, and 16 bases lay between the germline ends. Germline CDR1 reads SQVTM; CDR2 reads ANQGSEA. There are 13 residues in the CDR3. The DNA for the CDR3 is TGCAGCGTAAAATCCCCGATTCTTTACGAGCAGTACTTC. Protein: CSVKSPILYEQYF.

By share, this clonotype ranks as medium-sized. J is TRBJ2-3 and V is TRBV5-1; D remains ambiguous. Germline-derived CDR1 and CDR2 are SGHRS and YFSETQ. The CDR3 is 13 amino acids. V was pared by 0 bases and J by 1 base, with 3 bases between. This chain's CDR3 is CASSLGGTDTQYF. The CDR3, as DNA: TGCGCCAGCAGCTTGGGGGGCACAGATACGCAGTATTTT. Combining the CDR3 with reference TRBV5-1 and TRBJ2-3 gives the whole variable domain KAGVTQTPRYLIKTRGQQVTLSCSPISGHRSVSWYQQTPGQGLQFLFEYFSETQRNKGNFPGRFSGRQFSNSRSEMNVSTLELGDSALYLCASSLGGTDTQYFGPGTRLTVL.

This clonotype is medium-sized within its sample. This chain uses TRBV20-1 with TRBJ2-3; 12 nucleotides align to TRBD2. The germline V gene encodes CDR1 DFQATT and CDR2 SNEGSKA (reference sequence). V dropped 0 bases and J dropped 7; count of bases not matched to a gene: 2. The CDR3 totals 14 residues. In nucleotides, the CDR3 is TGCAGTGCTAGAGAGACTAGCGGGAGTAATACGCAGTATTTT. Protein sequence: CSARETSGSNTQYF.

Many counts were recorded for this clonotype. The chain links TRBV12-3 or TRBV12-4 to TRBJ1-2, with 9 positions matching TRBD1. Trimming removed 6 bases from V and 10 bases from J; junction bases left unmatched: 3. The CDR3 has 11 residues. The chain's CDR3 is CASRNRGLYTF. The DNA of the CDR3 is TGTGCCAGCAGAAACAGGGGGCTCTACACCTTC.

This clonotype was counted ten times or more. The chain combines TRBV28 with TRBJ2-3; D possibly corresponds to TRBD2 (5 bases). The V gene's germline CDR1 is MDHEN and CDR2 SYDVKM. This CDR3 is built from 15 residues. V shed 7 bases and J shed 4 bases, with 18 bases lying between them. For the CDR3, the DNA is TGTGCCAGCATCGAATACGGGAAGAGTTCAGATACGCAGTATTTT. Its translation is CASIEYGKSSDTQYF.

Judged by abundance, this clonotype is medium-sized. The J gene is TRBJ2-7, the V gene TRBV5-1; D is uncertain. The CDR3 length is 12 residues. V lost 7 bases and J 5 bases, leaving 13 bases between the germline ends. Germline-derived CDR1 and CDR2 are SGHRS and YFSETQ. The CDR3 loop is CASSKGYDEQYF. In DNA, the CDR3 is TGCGCCAGCTCGAAAGGGTACGACGAGCAGTACTTC.

At least ten counts were recorded for this clonotype. The genes are TRBV29-1 and TRBJ2-7, with D tentatively TRBD1 (5 bases). V was cut by 2 bases and J by 3 bases, with 8 bases left in between. The CDR3 totals 12 residues. Germline V gene data show CDR1 as SQVTM and CDR2 as ANQGSEA. CDR3 DNA sequence: TGCAGCGTTGAAACAGGAGACTACGAGCAGTACTTC. Translated, it gives CSVETGDYEQYF.

This clonotype was counted at least ten times. The chain employs TRBV13 and TRBJ2-3; 13 positions match TRBD2. Trimming cost V 5 bases and J 3 bases; bases outside gene matches: 8. Per germline, CDR1 PRHDT and CDR2 FYEKMQ (reference sequence). The CDR3 has 17 residues. CDR3 residues: CASSAPRTSGSTDTQYF. CDR3 in DNA: TGTGCCAGCAGCGCACCCCGGACTAGCGGGAGTACAGATACGCAGTATTTT.

The sample holds many counts of this clonotype. The chain has TRBV5-1 and TRBJ2-4; D is perhaps TRBD2 (5 bases). Germline-derived CDR1 and CDR2 are SGHRS and YFSETQ. The CDR3 contains 20 residues. The V end lost 0 bases, the J end lost 3 bases, and 25 bases lay between the germline ends. Written as DNA, the CDR3 is TGCGCCAGCAGCTTGGGGCCCCGGTCTGGCCCGGGATTAGGCAAAAACATTCAGTACTTC. It translates to CASSLGPRSGPGLGKNIQYF. Full variable domain (rest looked up from reference TRBV5-1 and TRBJ2-4): KAGVTQTPRYLIKTRGQQVTLSCSPISGHRSVSWYQQTPGQGLQFLFEYFSETQRNKGNFPGRFSGRQFSNSRSEMNVSTLELGDSALYLCASSLGPRSGPGLGKNIQYFGAGTRLSVL.

This chain connects TRBV7-2 to TRBJ1-1; D unresolved. The CDR3 is 14 residues long. Germline lookup yields CDR1 SGHTA and CDR2 FQGNSA. V was shortened by 5 bases and J by 1 base, with 11 bases between the two germline ends. The CDR3 sequence is CASSRKTENTEAFF. DNA for the CDR3: TGTGCCAGCAGCCGTAAAACAGAGAACACTGAAGCTTTCTTT.

Ten or more counts support this clonotype. The V call is TRBV24-1, the J call TRBJ1-2; TRBD1 is a possible D gene (6 bases). Germline V gene sequence: CDR1 KGHDR, CDR2 SFDVKD. The CDR3 contains 13 residues. Trimming took 7 bases from V and 3 from J, leaving 11 bases between them. The CDR3 loop reads CATRGGQDYGYTF. The CDR3 bases are TGTGCCACCAGGGGGGGCCAGGACTATGGCTACACCTTC.

This clonotype showed up many times. CDR3 in amino acids: CASKPSGYSNQPQHF. The DNA of the CDR3 is TGTGCCAGCAAGCCCTCAGGGTATAGCAATCAGCCCCAGCATTTT. The V gene is TRBV27, the J gene TRBJ1-5; D may be TRBD1 (5 bases). Germline values: CDR1 MNHEY, CDR2 SMNVEV (reference sequence). This CDR3 has 15 residues. Between the trimmed V and J ends, which lost 7 bases and 0 bases, there was a span of 13 bases.